This T cell receptor beta chain was recovered during a study of shared clonotypes between healthy human individuals. Method: immunoSEQ multiplex PCR; TCRdb's copy keeps in-frame clones and lacks some. The sample lists about 1.5 million clones, about 98% occurring once. The material sequenced was naive CD4+ T cells sorted from blood. Sample subset: CD45RA+ positively selected. The source is a man aged 25-45 years in good health.

The DNA of the CDR3 is TGCGCCAGCAGCTTGGAGGCTAGCGGGAGGTTCTCCTACAATGAGCAGTTCTTC. This translates into CASSLEASGRFSYNEQFF. V and J are TRBV5-1 and TRBJ2-1, with 11 bases identical to TRBD2. Germline V CDR1 and CDR2: SGHRS, YFSETQ. The V and J ends lost 0 bases and 0 bases, in that order; junction bases with no gene match: 5. The CDR3 has 18 amino acids.